The clone carrying this T cell receptor beta chain was seen only a few times. The germline CDR1 and CDR2 sequences are SEHNR and FQNEAQ (reference sequence). The CDR3 is made up of 14 amino acids. Trimming took 5 bases from V and 4 from J, leaving 13 bases between them. Original handling: Scientists estimated how many nucleated cells there were by amplifying reference gene primers. Sequenced by immunoSEQ multiplex PCR; TCRdb stores in-frame clones only, minus some. That table furnishes V, J and clone size, whereas the DNA furnished D and trimming. The table has over 100,000 clones, 65% to 90% seen once. These data come from a study of blood T cell repertoires in COVID-19.

Sequenced sample: peripheral blood. The clonotype was recovered from a man aged 55 to 70 with acute or convalescent COVID-19. The chain employs TRBV7-9 and TRBJ2-3; D is perhaps TRBD2 (6 bases). DNA for the CDR3: TGTGCCAGCAGCATTCCGGGAGCTTCAGATACGCAGTATTTT. Translation: CASSIPGASDTQYF.